The source of this TCR beta chain is a study of shared clonotypes between healthy human individuals. Produced via immunoSEQ multiplex PCR; TCRdb's table is partial and in-frame only. The data hold 2 million to 2.5 million clones, with 80% to 95% observed a single time. This clonotype was sampled from a man aged 18 to 29 in good health. Some clones in this sample may be carry-over from other donors' samples. The sequenced sample consisted of naive CD4+ T cells from PBMCs. Subset of the sample: CD45RA+ positively selected.

The DNA of the CDR3 is TGTGCCAGCAGGCTCCCGAGGACAGGGGACGAGACCCAGTACTTC. The encoded protein is CASRLPRTGDETQYF. The V call is TRBV28, the J call TRBJ2-5; TRBD1 aligns across 9 bases. The J segment lost 5 bases and the V segment lost 6 bases, leaving 10 bases of the junction unmatched. The germline CDR1 and CDR2 sequences are MDHEN and SYDVKM. CDR3 length: 15 amino acids.